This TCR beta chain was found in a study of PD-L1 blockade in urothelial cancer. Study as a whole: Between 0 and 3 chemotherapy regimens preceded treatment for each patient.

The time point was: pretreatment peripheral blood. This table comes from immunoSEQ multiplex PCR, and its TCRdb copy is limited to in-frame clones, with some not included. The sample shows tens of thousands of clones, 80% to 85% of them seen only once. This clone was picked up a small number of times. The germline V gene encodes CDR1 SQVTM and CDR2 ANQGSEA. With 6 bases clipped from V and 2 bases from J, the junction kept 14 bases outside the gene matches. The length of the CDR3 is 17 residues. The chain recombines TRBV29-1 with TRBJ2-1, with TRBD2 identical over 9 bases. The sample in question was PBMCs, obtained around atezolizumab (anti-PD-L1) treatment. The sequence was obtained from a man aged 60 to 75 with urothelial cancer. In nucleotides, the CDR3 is TGCAGCGTCTTCACGATATACCGGACTAGCGCCTACAATGAGCAGTTCTTC. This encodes CSVFTIYRTSAYNEQFF.